The entry below describes one T cell receptor (beta chain). As yet, its antigen is unknown. The data belong to a study of cytomegalovirus exposure and HLA in healthy donors. Study-wide background: Out of 398 genotyped donors, around 80% belonged to the Caucasian-associated ancestry cluster.

In the PCR, 60 Vbeta and 13 Jbeta primers were used. Authors' methods: In a later analysis, the count reached about 82 million unique TCR beta chains, with 9 million to 11 million shared. Data came from immunoSEQ multiplex PCR; TCRdb stores just in-frame clones and leaves some out. That table gives V, J and clone size, and the DNA gave D and trimming. This sample contains about 200,000 clones. V was pared by 3 bases and J by 5 bases, with 8 bases between. Germline V gene data show CDR1 as MNHEY and CDR2 as SMNVEV (reference sequence). This CDR3 region has 13 residues. Findings and caveats of the study: TCR beta sequences reportedly predicted the HLA-A and HLA-B alleles of most subjects accurately. The authors excluded some V segments, including TRBV6-2 and TRBV6-3, as indistinguishable.

The sample consisted of PBMCs. The chain recombines TRBV27 with TRBJ2-1, with D perhaps TRBD2 (6 bases). The origin of this receptor is a girl aged 2-9 years in good health and CMV-seropositive. CDR3 amino acids: CASSFRENNEQFF. CDR3 DNA: TGTGCCAGCAGTTTTCGGGAGAACAATGAGCAGTTCTTC.